The T cell receptor (beta chain) described here comes from a study of lymphopenia after photon versus proton radiotherapy. Whole-study findings and limits: Authors raise, but do not show, better survival with proton therapy. Oligoclonal CD8+ Temra expansion after nadir drove photon patients' diversity drop. Proton therapy kept repertoires fairly stable, unlike photons, which gained effector/memory cells.

A word on this clone: Its cognate antigen is unknown.

V lost 8 bases and J lost 10; bases outside the gene matches: 4. The CDR3 totals 11 residues. CDR1 is LNHDA and CDR2 is SQIVND in the germline V gene (reference sequence). The repertoire was sequenced with immunoSEQ multiplex PCR; TCRdb's copy has only in-frame clones and lacks some. The table records roughly 58,000 clones, approximately 86% of them present only once. The V call is TRBV19, the J call TRBJ1-4; 7 bases align to TRBD1. Sequencing was performed on peripheral blood, taken from a patient treated with proton-based radiotherapy. The TCR originated in a man older than 75 with esophageal cancer. The chain's CDR3 is CASGDSRKLFF. In DNA, the CDR3 is TGTGCCAGTGGGGACAGCAGAAAACTGTTTTTT. The whole variable domain, filled in from reference TRBV19 and TRBJ1-4, reads DGGITQSPKYLFRKEGQNVTLSCEQNLNHDAMYWYRQDPGQGLRLIYYSQIVNDFQKGDIAEGYSVSREKKESFPLTVTSAQKNPTAFYLCASGDSRKLFFGSGTQLSVL.